Following are 29 T cell receptor beta chains from one sample sequenced in a study of CD8+ T cells in alopecia areata (dated by TCRdb to the late 2010s). The sample's time point, from its label and the paper: baseline before oral tofacitinib. Library method: the immunoSEQ multiplex PCR assay. RNA was extracted from all samples and reverse transcribed into cDNA as template for TCR sequencing. Sourced from immuneACCESS, this table was stored by TCRdb with only in-frame sequences that have V and J called. A share of the clones is absent; for the studies checked, an unresolved V gene accounts for under half, and the remainder has no known explanation. For this sample the table gives about 180,000 clones, of which around 63% were detected only once. About 1.7% of the sample is in the top ten clones. Specimen: CD4+ T cells sorted from blood, collected at week 0. The receptors were gathered from a human donor with alopecia areata.

This chain joins TRBV29-1 and TRBJ1-2; 9 nucleotides match TRBD1. The CDR3 is 13 amino acids. J gave up 1 base and V 6 bases, and 3 bases lay outside the gene matches. CDR1 and CDR2 from the germline V gene are SQVTM and ANQGSEA. CDR3 sequence (DNA): TGCAGCGTCTGGGACAGGGATAACTATGGCTACACCTTC. Translation: CSVWDRDNYGYTF.

The chain is built from TRBV7-8 and TRBJ1-5; D not certain. The V gene lost 2 bases and the J gene lost 3 bases, with 11 bases spanning the gap. Germline-derived CDR1 and CDR2 are SGHVS and FQNEAQ. This CDR3 contains 15 residues. The CDR3 DNA sequence: TGTGCCAGCAGCTTATTCCGCGGGAACAATCAGCCCCAGCATTTT. Amino acids: CASSLFRGNNQPQHF.

Only one count was recorded for this clone. The DNA of the CDR3 is TGCAGCCCCTGTGTCCATTCGAAGCCCCAGCATTTT. Its translation: CSPCVHSKPQHF. The V and J genes are TRBV29-1 and TRBJ1-5, with unresolved D. V lost 8 bases to trimming and J lost 8 bases, with 16 bases between them. This CDR3 is built from 12 residues. CDR1 and CDR2 (germline): SQVTM, ANQGSEA.

As concerns this clone: The sample contains more than one DNA sequence encoding this CDR3. The J gene is TRBJ1-5, the V gene TRBV30; no reliable D call. The CDR3 is 13 residues long. Germline CDR1 reads GTSNPN; CDR2 reads SVGIG (reference sequence). V dropped 2 bases and J dropped 0 bases, with 5 bases sitting between them. CDR3 DNA sequence: TGTGCCTGGAGTACTGATAGCAATCAGCCCCAGCATTTT. Its protein product is CAWSTDSNQPQHF.

The chain combines TRBV4-3 with TRBJ1-2, with no clear D. Germline CDR1 and CDR2: LGHNA and YSLEER. This CDR3 has 16 residues. V was shortened by 4 bases and J by 4 bases, with 19 bases between the two germline ends. The CDR3 here is CASSPEPSDDFYGYTF. CDR3 DNA: TGCGCCAGCAGCCCCGAGCCTTCCGACGACTTCTATGGCTACACCTTC.

The chain carries TRBV30 and TRBJ1-2, with D perhaps TRBD1 (5 bases). The CDR3 spans 15 residues. V gave up 8 bases and J gave up 4 bases, with 23 bases separating them. Germline V lookup: CDR1 GTSNPN, CDR2 SVGIG (reference sequence). The CDR3 protein is CAGLYLTSGSYGYTF. The CDR3 nucleotides read TGTGCCGGCCTCTATCTTACCTCAGGGAGCTATGGCTACACCTTC.

The CDR3 reads CASSPITNLGRDHEQYF. In DNA form, the CDR3 reads TGTGCCAGCAGCCCGATCACCAACCTCGGGAGGGACCACGAGCAGTACTTC. This chain uses TRBV7-2 with TRBJ2-7; 8 positions agree with TRBD2. The CDR3 extends over 17 amino acids. V lost 5 bases and J lost 5; bases outside the gene matches: 17. Looked up from germline, CDR1 is SGHTA and CDR2 is FQGNSA.

This clone was detected only a few times. The chain is built from TRBV29-1 and TRBJ1-1, with D tentatively TRBD1 (5 bases). CDR3 length: 13 amino acids. Germline CDR1 SQVTM, CDR2 ANQGSEA. V was cut by 7 bases and J by 4 bases, with 16 bases left in between. DNA for the CDR3: TGCAGCGGGTGTCAGGGTCGGGGCACTGAAGCTTTCTTT. Amino acids: CSGCQGRGTEAFF.

This clone was seen more than once but under ten times. The chain couples TRBV9 to TRBJ1-1; D is ambiguous. The CDR3 is 16 amino acids. Germline lookup yields CDR1 SGDLS and CDR2 YYNGEE. Trimming took off 4 bases at V and 0 bases at J, with 16 bases between the two ends. The CDR3 protein is CASSPALGCLNTEAFF. The CDR3 DNA follows: TGTGCCAGCAGCCCCGCACTGGGTTGCCTGAACACTGAAGCTTTCTTT.

This chain connects TRBV6-5 to TRBJ1-1, with D tentatively TRBD1 (6 bases). The V gene's germline CDR1 is MNHEY and CDR2 SVGAGI. This CDR3 contains 13 residues. Trimming shortened V by 5 bases and J by 1 base, and 8 bases separated the two germline ends. CDR3 sequence (DNA): TGTGCCAGCAGTAGACAGGAGAACACTGAAGCTTTCTTT. It translates to CASSRQENTEAFF.

This rearrangement joins TRBV7-2 to TRBJ2-3; D ambiguous. The germline gives CDR1 SGHTA, CDR2 FQGNSA. V lost 5 bases and J 1 base, leaving 10 bases between the germline ends. This CDR3 is built from 14 residues. CDR3 protein: CASSAPARTDTQYF. Here the CDR3 DNA reads TGTGCCAGCAGCGCCCCTGCCCGCACAGATACGCAGTATTTT.

As to this clone: The same CDR3 also results from other DNA sequences found in this sample. V is TRBV29-1 and J is TRBJ1-1, with TRBD1 matching 7 bases. The V gene's germline CDR1 is SQVTM and CDR2 ANQGSEA. J lost 2 bases, V lost 5 bases, and 2 bases had no gene match. CDR3 length: 12 amino acids. The DNA of the CDR3 is TGCAGCGTTAACAGGGGAAACACTGAAGCTTTCTTT. Its protein is CSVNRGNTEAFF. Combining the CDR3 with reference TRBV29-1 and TRBJ1-1 gives the whole variable domain SAVISQKPSRDICQRGTSLTIQCQVDSQVTMMFWYRQQPGQSLTLIATANQGSEATYESGFVIDKFPISRPNLTFSTLTVSNMSPEDSSIYLCSVNRGNTEAFFGQGTRLTVV.

This clone is judged medium-sized. The rearrangement links TRBV7-2 to TRBJ2-3, with D possibly TRBD2 on 6 matching bases. This CDR3 contains 15 residues. Trimming stripped 5 bases from V and 0 bases from J, with 12 bases between. CDR1 is SGHTA, CDR2 FQGNSA, per germline. The CDR3 DNA reads TGTGCCAGCAGCCCCGGGAGCCCTAGCACAGATACGCAGTATTTT. Amino acid sequence: CASSPGSPSTDTQYF.

The chain employs TRBV7-6 and TRBJ2-1; TRBD2 is a possible D gene (5 bases). The CDR3 runs 16 residues. Germline assignment: CDR1 SGHVS and CDR2 FNYEAQ. Trimming took 1 base from V and 0 from J, leaving 10 bases between them. CDR3 coding DNA: TGTGCCAGCAGCTTAGGGGCTGGGAGCTCCTACAATGAGCAGTTCTTC. This encodes CASSLGAGSSYNEQFF.

The CDR3 coding sequence is TGTGCCAGCAGCGTAGCTTCCCAGGGGTGGGGTGAAGCTTTCTTT. Translated, it gives CASSVASQGWGEAFF. The rearrangement links TRBV9 to TRBJ1-1; D might be TRBD1 (6 bases). Germline V gene data show CDR1 as SGDLS and CDR2 as YYNGEE. Between the trimmed V and J ends, which lost 0 bases and 7 bases, there was a span of 16 bases. There are 15 residues in the CDR3. The variable domain in full, completed from reference TRBV9 and TRBJ1-1, reads DSGVTQTPKHLITATGQRVTLRCSPRSGDLSVYWYQQSLDQGLQFLIQYYNGEERAKGNILERFSAQQFPDLHSELNLSSLELGDSALYFCASSVASQGWGEAFFGQGTRLTVV.

The rearrangement uses TRBV4-3 and TRBJ2-5, with a tentative D call TRBD1 (6 bases). Per the germline V gene, CDR1 is LGHNA and CDR2 is YSLEER. V was shortened by 0 bases and J by 3 bases, with 17 bases between the two germline ends. The CDR3 is 17 residues long. This chain's CDR3 is CASSQDLEVGQEETQYF. The DNA of the CDR3 is TGCGCCAGCAGCCAAGATCTCGAGGTGGGACAAGAAGAGACCCAGTACTTC.

The chain links TRBV29-1 to TRBJ2-5; TRBD1 might be the D (6 bases). The tail of the sequence fits TRBJ2-7 better, so the J call may be wrong. The germline CDR1 and CDR2 sequences are SQVTM and ANQGSEA. The CDR3 has 11 residues. This CDR3 is CSVQYRDEQYF. CDR3 bases: TGCAGCGTTCAATACAGGGACGAGCAGTACTTC.

The V gene is TRBV2, the J gene TRBJ1-5; D call uncertain. V was pared by 3 bases and J by 3 bases, with 9 bases between. Germline lookup yields CDR1 SNHLY and CDR2 FYNNEI. This CDR3 comprises 14 residues. The CDR3 sequence is CASSEDGSNQPQHF. CDR3 in DNA: TGTGCCAGCAGTGAGGACGGTTCCAATCAGCCCCAGCATTTT.

V is TRBV10-3 and J is TRBJ2-2, with D possibly being TRBD1 (5 bases). Trimming removed 7 bases from V and 5 bases from J, with 14 bases in between. The CDR3 is 14 amino acids. Germline V CDR1 and CDR2: ENHRY, SYGVKD. The CDR3: CAITPNSGTGELFF. DNA for the CDR3: TGTGCCATCACTCCGAATTCAGGGACCGGGGAGCTGTTTTTT.

This clone was found a few times. V usage is TRBV7-9 and J usage is TRBJ2-3, with D uncertain. The V and J ends lost 5 bases and 5 bases respectively, with 17 bases between them. The CDR3 is 15 amino acids. Germline loops: CDR1 SEHNR, CDR2 FQNEAQ (reference sequence). The chain's CDR3 is CASSPRSGKGDTQYF. CDR3 nucleotides: TGTGCCAGCAGCCCAAGGTCCGGAAAGGGAGATACGCAGTATTTT.

The rearrangement links TRBV7-2 to TRBJ2-1; no definite D call. Germline V gives CDR1 SGHTA, CDR2 FQGNSA. This CDR3 is built from 16 residues. Trimming cost V 0 bases and J 1 base, with 10 bases left between them. The CDR3 protein is CASSLAGCLSYNEQFF. The CDR3 bases are TGTGCCAGCAGCTTAGCCGGGTGTCTATCCTACAATGAGCAGTTCTTC.

This chain joins TRBV29-1 and TRBJ2-5, with D tentatively TRBD2 (5 bases). Between the trimmed V and J ends, which lost 4 bases and 2 bases, there was a span of 11 bases. Per the germline V gene, CDR1 is SQVTM and CDR2 is ANQGSEA. The CDR3 spans 13 residues. The CDR3 loop is CSVARRPQETQYF. The CDR3 nucleotides are TGCAGCGTTGCAAGGAGGCCTCAAGAGACCCAGTACTTC.

This chain links TRBV29-1 with TRBJ1-1; TRBD1 might be the D (6 bases). V was cut by 8 bases and J by 0 bases, with 19 bases left in between. The germline V gene has CDR1 SQVTM and CDR2 ANQGSEA. This CDR3 spans 15 amino acids. CDR3 region: CSHLPGHRVNTEAFF. CDR3 nucleotides: TGCAGCCATCTCCCGGGACACCGAGTGAACACTGAAGCTTTCTTT.

The V gene is TRBV15, the J gene TRBJ1-2; D not resolved. This CDR3 has 12 amino acids. V was pared by 1 base and J by 5 bases, with 5 bases between. CDR1 and CDR2 (germline): LNHNV, YYDKDF (reference sequence). For the CDR3, the DNA is TGTGCCACCAGCAGAGTGGGTTATGGCTACACCTTC. This sequence encodes CATSRVGYGYTF.

The J gene is TRBJ1-2, the V gene TRBV29-1; the match to TRBD1 covers 8 bases. Trimming took 7 bases from V and 4 from J; bases not matched to a gene: 5. The CDR3 is 12 amino acids. The germline CDR1 and CDR2 sequences are SQVTM and ANQGSEA. CDR3 bases: TGCAGCGCAACAGGGGGAGGCTATGGCTACACCTTC. Its protein product is CSATGGGYGYTF.

The chain links TRBV15 to TRBJ2-1; 7 nucleotides line up with TRBD2. Losses at the gene ends were 8 bases for V and 5 bases for J; bases not matched to a gene: 12. Per the germline V gene, CDR1 is LNHNV and CDR2 is YYDKDF (reference sequence). This CDR3 has 15 residues. This CDR3 reads CATAFGTNKDNEQFF. CDR3 nucleotides: TGTGCCACCGCGTTCGGGACTAACAAGGACAATGAGCAGTTCTTC.

This chain links TRBV4-3 with TRBJ1-5; D is possibly TRBD1 (5 bases). The V and J ends lost 0 bases and 2 bases respectively, with 8 bases between them. Per germline, CDR1 LGHNA and CDR2 YSLEER. The length of the CDR3 is 15 residues. CDR3 protein: CASSQDGTGNQPQHF. The CDR3 bases are TGCGCCAGCAGCCAAGATGGGACTGGCAATCAGCCCCAGCATTTT.

The rearrangement uses TRBV5-1 and TRBJ2-7; TRBD1 matches 8 bases. V shed 0 bases and J 5 bases; nucleotides not matched to a gene: 4. CDR3 length: 14 residues. The germline V gene has CDR1 SGHRS and CDR2 YFSETQ. CDR3 region: CASSLGQGSDEQYF. The DNA for the CDR3 is TGCGCCAGCAGCTTGGGACAGGGGAGCGACGAGCAGTACTTC.

The V call is TRBV4-3, the J call TRBJ1-5; 9 bases are a match to TRBD1. Per the germline V gene, CDR1 is LGHNA and CDR2 is YSLEER. The CDR3 consists of 15 residues. J lost 7 bases, V lost 1 base, and 5 bases had no gene match. DNA for the CDR3: TGCGCCAGCAGCCAAGCTGCGGACAGGGGCCAGCCCCAGCATTTT. This encodes CASSQAADRGQPQHF.